This T cell receptor (beta chain) was retrieved from a study of cytomegalovirus exposure and HLA in healthy donors. Broader study findings: Evidence from a later analysis indicated that most CMV-associated TCR beta chains looked HLA-restricted. An observed cluster of highly shared sequence variants was recorded as a likely sequencing artifact.

Regarding donors, all were healthy bone marrow donors. With regard to this clone: Antigen specificity is unknown.

The PCR contained 60 Vbeta and 13 Jbeta primers. Some clones are missing from TCRdb's copy, which holds only in-frame ones; the method was immunoSEQ multiplex PCR. The data contain about 120,000 clones, roughly 9.9% of them singletons. What was sequenced was PBMCs. The source of this sequence is a man aged 30-40 years in good health and CMV-seronegative.

In DNA form, the CDR3 reads TGTGCCAGCAGTCTTACCCCAGGACAGATTAAAGCTTTCTTT. Protein sequence: CASSLTPGQIKAFF. V usage is TRBV28 and J usage is TRBJ1-1; weak D call: TRBD1 (6 bases). Germline CDR1 is MDHEN and CDR2 is SYDVKM. The CDR3 runs to 14 residues. V was trimmed by 5 bases and J by 9 bases, leaving 19 bases between them.